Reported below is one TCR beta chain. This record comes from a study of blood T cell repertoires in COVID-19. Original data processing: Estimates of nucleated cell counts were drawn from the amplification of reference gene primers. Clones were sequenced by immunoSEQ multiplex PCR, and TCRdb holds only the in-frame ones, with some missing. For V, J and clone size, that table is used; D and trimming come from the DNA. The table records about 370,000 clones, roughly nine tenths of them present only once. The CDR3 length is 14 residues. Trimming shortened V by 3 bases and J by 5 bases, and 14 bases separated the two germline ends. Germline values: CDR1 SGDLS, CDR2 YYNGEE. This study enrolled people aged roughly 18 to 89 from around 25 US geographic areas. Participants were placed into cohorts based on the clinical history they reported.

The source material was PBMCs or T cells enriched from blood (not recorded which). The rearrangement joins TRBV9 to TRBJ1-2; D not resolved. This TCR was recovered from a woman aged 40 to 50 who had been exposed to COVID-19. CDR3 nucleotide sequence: TGTGCCAGCAGCGGGGCAGGTTTCAGGTATGGCTACACCTTC. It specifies CASSGAGFRYGYTF. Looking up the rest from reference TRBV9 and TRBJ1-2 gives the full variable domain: DSGVTQTPKHLITATGQRVTLRCSPRSGDLSVYWYQQSLDQGLQFLIQYYNGEERAKGNILERFSAQQFPDLHSELNLSSLELGDSALYFCASSGAGFRYGYTFGSGTRLTVV.